This T cell receptor (beta chain) is from a study of T cell changes during pregnancy in multiple sclerosis. Libraries were prepared by immunoSEQ multiplex PCR; TCRdb keeps only in-frame clonotypes and omits some of them. The data contain tens of thousands of clones, 80% to 95% of them singletons. This clone is a singleton in its sample. In the same sample, other DNA sequences code for this CDR3. The CDR3 contains 13 residues. The V and J ends lost 6 bases and 1 base, in that order; junction bases with no gene match: 0. Germline V gives CDR1 LNHDA, CDR2 SQIVND (reference sequence). The chain recombines TRBV19 with TRBJ2-3; TRBD1 aligns across 8 bases. This TCR was recovered from a female donor with multiple sclerosis, enrolled in a pregnancy study. Source: peripheral blood, taken after pregnancy. The CDR3 DNA reads as TGTGCCAGTAGGGACAGGGGCACAGATACGCAGTATTTT. Translation gives CASRDRGTDTQYF.